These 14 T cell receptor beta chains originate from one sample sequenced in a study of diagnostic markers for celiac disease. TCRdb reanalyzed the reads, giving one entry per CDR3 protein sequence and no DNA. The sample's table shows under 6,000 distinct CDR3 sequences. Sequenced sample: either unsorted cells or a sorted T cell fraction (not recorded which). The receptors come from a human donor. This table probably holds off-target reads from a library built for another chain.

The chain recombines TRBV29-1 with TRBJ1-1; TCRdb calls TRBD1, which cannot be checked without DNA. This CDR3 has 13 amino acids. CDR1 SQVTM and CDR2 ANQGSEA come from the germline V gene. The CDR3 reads CSVGTGSGAEAFF.

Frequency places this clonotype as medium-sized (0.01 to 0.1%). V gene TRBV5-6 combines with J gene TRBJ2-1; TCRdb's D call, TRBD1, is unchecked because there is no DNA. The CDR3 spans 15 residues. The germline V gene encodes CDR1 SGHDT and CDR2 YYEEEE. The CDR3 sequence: CASSYPGQGDNEQFF.

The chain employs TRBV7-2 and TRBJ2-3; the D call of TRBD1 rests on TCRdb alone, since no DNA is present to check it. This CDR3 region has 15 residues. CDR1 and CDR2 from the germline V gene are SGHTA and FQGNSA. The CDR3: CASSFSSGGADTQYF.

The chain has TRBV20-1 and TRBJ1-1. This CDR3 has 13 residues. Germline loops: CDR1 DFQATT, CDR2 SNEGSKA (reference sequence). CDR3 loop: CSASKQQNTEAFF.

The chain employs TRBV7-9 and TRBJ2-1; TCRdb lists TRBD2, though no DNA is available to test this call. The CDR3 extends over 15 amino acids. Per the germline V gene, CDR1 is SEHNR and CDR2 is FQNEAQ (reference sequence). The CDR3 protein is CASSLVLAGNNEQFF.

The CDR3 region is CSATDRGLFSPLHF. V is TRBV20-1 and J is TRBJ1-6; as DNA is missing, the TRBD1 call by TCRdb cannot be tested. The length of the CDR3 is 14 residues. Germline V gene data show CDR1 as DFQATT and CDR2 as SNEGSKA (reference sequence).

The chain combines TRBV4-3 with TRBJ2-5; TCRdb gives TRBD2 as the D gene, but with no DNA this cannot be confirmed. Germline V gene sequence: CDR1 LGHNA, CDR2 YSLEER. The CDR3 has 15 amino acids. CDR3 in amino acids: CASSLGLGGQETQYF.

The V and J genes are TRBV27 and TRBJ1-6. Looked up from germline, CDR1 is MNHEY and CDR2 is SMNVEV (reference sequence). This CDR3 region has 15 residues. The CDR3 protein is CASSLAGSYNSPLHF.

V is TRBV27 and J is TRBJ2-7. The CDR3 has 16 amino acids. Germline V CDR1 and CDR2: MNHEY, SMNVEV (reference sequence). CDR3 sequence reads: CASSLIRPAGLYEQYF.

The CDR3 spells CASSWGDRDSSYEQYF. The V gene is TRBV5-4, the J gene TRBJ2-7; TCRdb's D call of TRBD1 is untestable without DNA. Germline loops: CDR1 SGHNT, CDR2 YYREEE (reference sequence). The CDR3 is 16 amino acids.

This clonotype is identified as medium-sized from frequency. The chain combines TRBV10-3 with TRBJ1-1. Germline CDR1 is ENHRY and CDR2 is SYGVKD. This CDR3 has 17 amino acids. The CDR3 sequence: CAISPTQASPRSPEAFF.

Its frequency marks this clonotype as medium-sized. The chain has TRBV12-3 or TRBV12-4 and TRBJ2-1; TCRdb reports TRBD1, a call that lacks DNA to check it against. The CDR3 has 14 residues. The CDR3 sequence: CASSRGTPQGEQFF.

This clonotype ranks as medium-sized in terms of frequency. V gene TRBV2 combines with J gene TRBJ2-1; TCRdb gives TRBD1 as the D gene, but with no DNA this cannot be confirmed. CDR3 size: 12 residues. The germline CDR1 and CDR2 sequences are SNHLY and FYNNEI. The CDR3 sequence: CASSGLGDEQFF.

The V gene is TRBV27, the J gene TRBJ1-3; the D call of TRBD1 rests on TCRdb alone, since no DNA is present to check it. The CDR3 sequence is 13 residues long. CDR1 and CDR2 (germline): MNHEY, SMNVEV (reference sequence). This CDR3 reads CASSSAPGNTIYF.